The 27 T cell receptor beta chains below all came from one sample that was sequenced in a study of Graves' ophthalmopathy and Graves' hyperthyroidism. RNA transcripts were the source from which TCR beta CDR3 regions were amplified. HTBI primers were used in a first-round RT-PCR, which preceded a second-round multiplex PCR. Via MiXCR, TCRdb re-called the multiplex PCR reads, giving one row per CDR3 protein. The data show roughly 500,000 distinct CDR3 sequences, around an eighth seen once. The sequencing input was blood. These receptors all come from a woman between 25 and 40 years old with Graves' ophthalmopathy.

A remark on this clonotype: Likely a read error: the CDR3 ends without its conserved phenylalanine or tryptophan. The chain has TRBV12-3 or TRBV12-4 and TRBJ2-7; 11 nucleotides line up with TRBD2. The CDR3 runs 14 residues. V was clipped by 6 bases and J by 6 bases; unmatched bases: 7. CDR3 loop: CASSEGLAGGEQYY. In DNA, the CDR3 is TGTGCCAGCAGCGAAGGACTAGCGGGCGGCGAGCAGTACTAC.

In this sample, this clonotype turned up many times. The chain couples TRBV7-2 to TRBJ2-5; TRBD1 aligns across 9 bases. The V segment lost 3 bases and the J segment 3 bases; nucleotides outside the gene matches: 2. CDR1 SGHTA and CDR2 FQGNSA come from the germline V gene. This CDR3 region has 14 residues. CDR3 DNA sequence: TGTGCCAGCAGCTTCGGACAGGGGAAAGAGACCCAGTACTTC. It is translated as CASSFGQGKETQYF.

The V call is TRBV28, the J call TRBJ2-7, with 10 bases aligning to TRBD1. The CDR3 spans 15 residues. Germline V gene sequence: CDR1 MDHEN, CDR2 SYDVKM. Trimming cost V 6 bases and J 3 bases; bases outside gene matches: 8. The CDR3 sequence is CASSTFWTGGYEQYF. CDR3 in DNA: TGTGCCAGCAGCACATTCTGGACAGGGGGCTACGAGCAGTACTTC.

This clonotype has only one observation. A read error may be the cause here, since a much bigger clone is one base away. J is TRBJ2-2 and V is TRBV7-6, with TRBD1 identical over 10 bases. This CDR3 is 15 amino acids long. Per the germline V gene, CDR1 is SGHVS and CDR2 is FNYEAQ. The CDR3 here is CASGLGGTGVGELFF. For the CDR3, the DNA is TGTGCCAGCGGCTTAGGAGGGACAGGGGTCGGGGAGCTGTTTTTT.

The rearrangement joins TRBV11-2 to TRBJ1-1; D is perhaps TRBD1 (6 bases). CDR1 and CDR2 from the germline V gene are SGHAT and FQNNGV. Trimming pared 5 bases from V and 0 bases from J, leaving 13 bases between. The CDR3 totals 15 residues. The CDR3 coding sequence is TGTGCCAGCAGCATGTTACAGGGAGTGAACACTGAAGCTTTCTTT. It yields the protein CASSMLQGVNTEAFF.

In this sample, this clonotype turned up many times. The chain joins TRBV6-5 to TRBJ2-7, with TRBD2 identical over 7 bases. Per the germline V gene, CDR1 is MNHEY and CDR2 is SVGAGI. Trimming took 3 bases from V and 6 from J; bases not matched to a gene: 5. This CDR3 comprises 13 residues. The CDR3 DNA sequence: TGTGCCAGCAGTTATTCGGGAGGCGTCGAGCAGTACTTC. Protein sequence: CASSYSGGVEQYF.

This clonotype was seen many times. This sequence joins TRBV5-5 and TRBJ2-5; 13 nucleotides align to TRBD2. Losses at the gene ends were 3 bases for V and 2 bases for J; bases not matched to a gene: 1. The CDR3 has 15 residues. Looked up from germline, CDR1 is SGHKS and CDR2 is YYEKEE (reference sequence). The CDR3 reads CASSWTSGGQETQYF. The CDR3 nucleotides read TGTGCCAGCAGCTGGACTAGCGGGGGACAAGAGACCCAGTACTTC.

The V and J genes are TRBV20-1 and TRBJ2-7; TRBD2 agrees at 7 bases. Germline assignment: CDR1 DFQATT and CDR2 SNEGSKA (reference sequence). There are 14 residues in the CDR3. Trimming removed 3 bases from V and 2 bases from J; junction bases left unmatched: 7. The CDR3 is CSASGGGNAYEQYF. The CDR3 DNA reads TGCAGTGCTAGTGGGGGGGGGAACGCCTACGAGCAGTACTTC.

J is TRBJ1-5 and V is TRBV12-3 or TRBV12-4; no clear D gene. Trimming shortened V by 0 bases and J by 9 bases, and 3 bases separated the two germline ends. The CDR3 has 11 residues. CDR3 in amino acids: CASSLAAPQHF. CDR3 bases: TGTGCCAGCAGTTTAGCGGCGCCCCAGCATTTT.

This clonotype was counted a few times. This chain links TRBV6-1 with TRBJ1-5; D unclear. Per the germline V gene, CDR1 is MNHNS and CDR2 is SASEGT. Trimming stripped 1 base from V and 5 bases from J, with 12 bases between. This CDR3 contains 15 residues. DNA for the CDR3: TGTGCCAGCAGTGAAGATCGGGATCCCTATCAGCCCCAGCATTTT. Translation gives CASSEDRDPYQPQHF.

This clonotype was observed many times. The V and J genes are TRBV28 and TRBJ1-3; D gene unclear. Trimming removed 8 bases at V and 8 bases at J, with 10 bases between. The CDR3 is 11 amino acids. Germline V CDR1 and CDR2: MDHEN, SYDVKM. The chain's CDR3 is CASGSRYTIYF. The CDR3 coding sequence is TGTGCCAGCGGATCTAGATACACCATATATTTT.

This clonotype was observed at least ten times. The chain employs TRBV12-3 or TRBV12-4 and TRBJ1-2; D gene unclear. The CDR3 consists of 13 residues. Trimming left V 7 bases short and J 4 bases short, with 13 bases between. Here the CDR3 reads CASTSSLGYGYTF. The DNA for the CDR3 is TGTGCCAGCACAAGTTCCCTGGGCTATGGCTACACCTTC.

This clonotype came up many times. The gene calls are TRBV28 and TRBJ1-3; no definite D call. The CDR3 covers 14 residues. Germline V gives CDR1 MDHEN, CDR2 SYDVKM. Between the trimmed V and J ends, which lost 6 bases and 0 bases, there was a span of 9 bases. The CDR3 DNA is TGTGCCAGCAGCGGGCGTACCTCTGGAAACACCATATATTTT. Translation gives CASSGRTSGNTIYF.

This clonotype has a count of ten or more. The V and J genes are TRBV4-1 and TRBJ2-4; D is perhaps TRBD2 (5 bases). There are 16 residues in the CDR3. The V gene lost 2 bases and the J gene lost 2 bases, with 13 bases spanning the gap. CDR1 is MGHRA and CDR2 is YSYEKL in the germline V gene. As DNA, the CDR3 is TGCGCCAGCAGCCAAACGGGAAGGTGGACCAAAAACATTCAGTACTTC. Amino acids: CASSQTGRWTKNIQYF.

This clonotype has at least ten counts. The chain employs TRBV7-3 and TRBJ2-7, with TRBD2 identical over 9 bases. The CDR3 consists of 17 residues. Per germline, CDR1 SGHTA and CDR2 FQGTGA. V shed 2 bases and J 0 bases; nucleotides not matched to a gene: 8. The CDR3 nucleotides are TGTGCCAGCAGCTTATTAAGGACTAGCGATAACTCCTACGAGCAGTACTTC. Protein: CASSLLRTSDNSYEQYF.

This clonotype came up once. The genes are TRBV12-3 or TRBV12-4 and TRBJ1-1, with TRBD1 matching over 7 bases. V gave up 5 bases and J gave up 7 bases; unmatched junction bases: 4. The CDR3 is made up of 12 amino acids. The CDR3 DNA sequence: TGTGCCAGCAGTCCGGGACAGTTTGAAGCTTTCTTT. Translated: CASSPGQFEAFF.

This clonotype was seen at least ten times. The rearrangement links TRBV27 to TRBJ1-2; 10 nucleotides match TRBD1. CDR3 length: 16 residues. J lost 4 bases, V lost 5 bases, and 10 bases had no gene match. Germline loops: CDR1 MNHEY, CDR2 SMNVEV (reference sequence). The CDR3 DNA sequence: TGTGCCAGCAGTCCCCTACCGGGACAGGGGACCTATGGCTACACCTTC. Protein product: CASSPLPGQGTYGYTF.

At least ten counts were recorded for this clonotype. Just one base apart from a much larger clone, this may be a read error. V and J are TRBV28 and TRBJ1-1; D perhaps matches TRBD1 (5 bases). Trimming cost V 2 bases and J 3 bases, with 13 bases left between them. In germline, CDR1 is MDHEN, CDR2 SYDVKM. The CDR3 is 15 residues long. The CDR3 loop reads CASSLQGEPDTEAFF. The CDR3 DNA reads TGTGCCAGCAGTTTACAAGGGGAGCCAGACACTGAAGCTTTCTTT.

The V call is TRBV7-2, the J call TRBJ1-2; 10 bases agree with TRBD1. Germline V gene sequence: CDR1 SGHTA, CDR2 FQGNSA. This CDR3 has 12 residues. The J segment lost 13 bases and the V segment lost 1 base, leaving 3 bases of the junction unmatched. The CDR3 sequence: CASSLGQGASTF. DNA for the CDR3: TGTGCCAGCAGCTTAGGACAGGGGGCCAGCACCTTC. Together with reference TRBV7-2 and TRBJ1-2, the CDR3 gives the full variable domain: GAGVSQSPSNKVTEKGKDVELRCDPISGHTALYWYRQSLGQGLEFLIYFQGNSAPDKSGLPSDRFSAERTGGSVSTLTIQRTQQEDSAVYLCASSLGQGASTFGSGTRLTVV.

This clonotype was counted at least ten times. V usage is TRBV5-1 and J usage is TRBJ2-7; possibly TRBD1 or TRBD2 for D (5 bases each). This CDR3 is 14 amino acids long. Germline V lookup: CDR1 SGHRS, CDR2 YFSETQ. Trimming pared 0 bases from V and 2 bases from J, leaving 9 bases between. The CDR3 region is CASSLEGRTYEQYF. In DNA, the CDR3 is TGCGCCAGCAGCTTGGAGGGACGGACCTACGAGCAGTACTTC.

The rearrangement joins TRBV6-5 to TRBJ1-5, with a tentative D call TRBD1 (5 bases). CDR1 and CDR2 from the germline V gene are MNHEY and SVGAGI. This CDR3 has 14 residues. The germline V and J ends were trimmed by 5 bases and 4 bases, with 12 bases remaining between them. The CDR3 coding sequence is TGTGCCAGCAGTACTCCAGGGACGAATCAGCCCCAGCATTTT. Its protein is CASSTPGTNQPQHF.

This clonotype was counted at least ten times. This sequence joins TRBV7-3 and TRBJ2-7; 7 bases are a match to TRBD2. This CDR3 contains 14 residues. The V gene end was trimmed by 5 bases and the J gene end by 2 bases; junction bases not matched to a gene: 6. CDR1 and CDR2 (germline): SGHTA, FQGTGA. The CDR3 loop is CASSLNRGAYEQYF. The CDR3 coding sequence is TGTGCCAGCAGCCTTAACCGGGGGGCCTACGAGCAGTACTTC.

There are many counts of this clonotype. The rearrangement uses TRBV15 and TRBJ1-5; D is perhaps TRBD1 (5 bases). The germline gives CDR1 LNHNV, CDR2 YYDKDF (reference sequence). The ends were cut back, 1 base at V and 3 bases at J, with 10 bases in the middle. This CDR3 has 15 residues. CDR3 region: CATSRGRGYNQPQHF. CDR3 DNA: TGTGCCACCAGCAGAGGTAGGGGCTACAATCAGCCCCAGCATTTT.

In this sample, this clonotype turned up many times. The rearrangement joins TRBV18 to TRBJ1-6; D perhaps matches TRBD1 (6 bases). Germline V CDR1 and CDR2: KGHSH, LQKENI. The CDR3 covers 18 residues. Between the trimmed V and J ends, which lost 2 bases and 0 bases, there was a span of 14 bases. The CDR3 sequence: CASSPEPGARSYNSPLHF. CDR3 coding DNA: TGTGCCAGCTCACCAGAGCCGGGGGCGCGCTCCTATAATTCACCCCTCCACTTT. Full variable domain (remainder filled in from reference TRBV18 and TRBJ1-6): NAGVMQNPRHLVRRRGQEARLRCSPMKGHSHVYWYRQLPEEGLKFMVYLQKENIIDESGMPKERFSAEFPKEGPSILRIQQVVRGDSAAYFCASSPEPGARSYNSPLHFGNGTRLTVT.

This clonotype was found many times. The rearrangement joins TRBV6-1 to TRBJ2-5; 9 bases line up with TRBD1. Germline lookup yields CDR1 MNHNS and CDR2 SASEGT. V lost 4 bases, J lost 5 bases, and 5 bases stayed unmatched. This CDR3 comprises 14 residues. This chain's CDR3 is CASSADRGWETQYF. DNA for the CDR3: TGTGCCAGCAGTGCCGACAGGGGGTGGGAGACCCAGTACTTC.

This clonotype was seen repeatedly, ten times or more. J is TRBJ1-2 and V is TRBV12-3 or TRBV12-4; 11 positions agree with TRBD1. The CDR3 runs to 16 residues. V shed 2 bases, J shed 4 bases, and the junction held 6 bases outside the gene matches. CDR3 nucleotide sequence: TGTGCCAGCAGTTTACGGGACAGGGGGTTCGGCTATGGCTACACCTTC. Its translation is CASSLRDRGFGYGYTF.

Many counts were recorded for this clonotype. The junction shows a germline mismatch at one end, possibly a read error. The rearrangement joins TRBV19 to TRBJ1-5; a weak D match, TRBD1 (5 bases). The CDR3 sequence is 15 residues long. Germline CDR1 reads LNHDA; CDR2 reads SQIVND (reference sequence). The CDR3 loop reads CANSMTANSNQPQHF. The CDR3 DNA reads TGTGCCAATAGTATGACAGCGAATAGCAATCAGCCCCAGCATTTT.